This TCR beta chain was recorded in a study of cytomegalovirus exposure and HLA in healthy donors. Germline V gene sequence: CDR1 LNHNV, CDR2 YYDKDF (reference sequence). The CDR3 length is 16 residues. Trimming cost V 2 bases and J 3 bases, with 15 bases left between them. Study-wide results and caveats: Among TCR sequences, most were rare, though some public TCRs appeared in many donors. In a later analysis, a missense DCLRE1C variant was linked to TCR beta V- and J-gene trimming. The classifier reportedly diagnosed cytomegalovirus status with high sensitivity and specificity.

PCR involved 60 Vbeta and 13 Jbeta primers. The protocol was immunoSEQ multiplex PCR, while the TCRdb copy is restricted to in-frame clones and leaves out a portion. The table has some 160,000 clones, about 72% seen once. Turning to this clone: Its antigen is not known.

The chain has TRBV15 and TRBJ2-3, with D possibly matching TRBD2 (6 bases). Input material: PBMCs. The origin of this receptor is a man aged 45-65 years in good health and CMV-seropositive. The CDR3: CATSRPLASRTDTQYF. CDR3 nucleotides: TGTGCCACCAGCAGACCTCTAGCGTCGAGGACAGATACGCAGTATTTT.